The present T cell receptor beta chain was sequenced within a study of monozygotic twins with cystic fibrosis. Generated by immunoSEQ multiplex PCR, the TCRdb table keeps only in-frame clones and is missing some. The sample includes 14,000 or so clones, around 89% of them seen just once. In germline, CDR1 is SNHLY, CDR2 FYNNEI. The CDR3 is 12 amino acids. V was pared by 6 bases and J by 5 bases, with 10 bases between. Sequenced: blood. The source of this sequence is a boy aged 10-17 years with cystic fibrosis. The chain joins TRBV2 to TRBJ1-1; D may be TRBD1 (5 bases). In nucleotides, the CDR3 is TGTGCCAGCAGAACAGAGGGGACTGAAGCTTTCTTT. It yields the protein CASRTEGTEAFF.